This TCR beta chain appears in the sequencing data of a study of cytomegalovirus exposure and HLA in healthy donors. Whole-study context: HLA-typed donors were the source of approximately 80 million unique TCRs, which an early data release held.

60 Vbeta and 13 Jbeta primers were used in PCR. Method: immunoSEQ multiplex PCR; TCRdb's copy keeps in-frame clones and lacks some. The table lists around 150,000 clones, roughly 72% of them singletons, with 2% to 2.5% in the top ten. Overall study results and limits: In vitro experiments confirmed that three CMV-associated chains were specific for CMV antigens.

This clone was found a few times. Its antigen is unknown. Trimming took 4 bases from V and 5 from J, leaving 15 bases between them. The CDR3 extends over 14 amino acids. From germline, CDR1 is KGHSH and CDR2 LQKENI. It was healthy bone marrow donors who served as donors. The sample consisted of PBMCs. The sequence derives from a man aged 35-49 years in good health and CMV-seronegative. The chain has TRBV18 and TRBJ2-7, with D hard to call. The CDR3 region is CASSRVMGVDEQYF. CDR3 nucleotide sequence: TGTGCCAGCTCACGGGTAATGGGCGTTGACGAGCAGTACTTC.